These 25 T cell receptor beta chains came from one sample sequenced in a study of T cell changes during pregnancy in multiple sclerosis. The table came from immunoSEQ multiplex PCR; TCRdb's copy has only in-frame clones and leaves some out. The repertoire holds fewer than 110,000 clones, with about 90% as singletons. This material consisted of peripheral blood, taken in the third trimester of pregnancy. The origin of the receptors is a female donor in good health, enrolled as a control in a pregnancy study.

The CDR3 is CASSIRTGVTYEQYF. The CDR3, as DNA: TGTGCCAGTAGTATCAGGACAGGGGTAACCTACGAGCAGTACTTC. V gene TRBV19 combines with J gene TRBJ2-7; 9 bases fit TRBD1. V lost 3 bases to trimming and J lost 2 bases; unmatched junction nucleotides: 5. CDR3 length equals 15 residues. In germline, CDR1 is LNHDA, CDR2 SQIVND (reference sequence).

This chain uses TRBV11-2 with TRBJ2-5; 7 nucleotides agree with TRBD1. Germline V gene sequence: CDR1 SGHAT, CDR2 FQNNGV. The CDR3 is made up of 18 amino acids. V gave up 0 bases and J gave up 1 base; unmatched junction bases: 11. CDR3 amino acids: CASSLEGLSWDSQETQYF. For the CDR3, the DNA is TGTGCCAGCAGCTTAGAGGGTCTTTCGTGGGACAGCCAAGAGACCCAGTACTTC.

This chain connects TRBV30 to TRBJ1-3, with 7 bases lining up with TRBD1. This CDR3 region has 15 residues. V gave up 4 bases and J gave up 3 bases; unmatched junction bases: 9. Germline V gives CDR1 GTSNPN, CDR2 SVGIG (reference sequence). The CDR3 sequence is CAWTVGQLGGNTIYF. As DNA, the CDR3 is TGTGCCTGGACTGTGGGACAGCTTGGTGGAAACACCATATATTTT.

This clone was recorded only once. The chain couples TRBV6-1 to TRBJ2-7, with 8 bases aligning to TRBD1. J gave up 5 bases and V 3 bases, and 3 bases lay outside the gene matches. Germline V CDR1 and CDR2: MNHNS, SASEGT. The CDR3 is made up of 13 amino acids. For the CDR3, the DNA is TGTGCCAGCAGTGACGGACAGGGAGACGAGCAGTACTTC. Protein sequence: CASSDGQGDEQYF.

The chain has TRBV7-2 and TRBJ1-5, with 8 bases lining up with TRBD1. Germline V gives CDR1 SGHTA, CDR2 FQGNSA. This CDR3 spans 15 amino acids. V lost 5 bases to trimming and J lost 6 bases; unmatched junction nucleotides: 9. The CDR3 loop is CASSPTQGAAQPQHF. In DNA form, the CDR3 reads TGTGCCAGCAGCCCCACCCAGGGGGCCGCTCAGCCCCAGCATTTT.

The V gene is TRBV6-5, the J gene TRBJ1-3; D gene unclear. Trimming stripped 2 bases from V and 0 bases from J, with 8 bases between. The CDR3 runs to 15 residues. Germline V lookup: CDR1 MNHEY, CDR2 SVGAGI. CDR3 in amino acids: CASSYLSSSGNTIYF. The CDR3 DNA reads TGTGCCAGCAGTTACCTTTCCAGCTCTGGAAACACCATATATTTT.

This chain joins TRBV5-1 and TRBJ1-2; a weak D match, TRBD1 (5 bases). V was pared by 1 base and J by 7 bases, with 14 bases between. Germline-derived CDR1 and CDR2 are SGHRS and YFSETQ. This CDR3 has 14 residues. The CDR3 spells CASSLSARESGYTF. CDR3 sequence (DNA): TGCGCCAGCAGCTTGAGTGCCAGGGAAAGTGGCTACACCTTC.

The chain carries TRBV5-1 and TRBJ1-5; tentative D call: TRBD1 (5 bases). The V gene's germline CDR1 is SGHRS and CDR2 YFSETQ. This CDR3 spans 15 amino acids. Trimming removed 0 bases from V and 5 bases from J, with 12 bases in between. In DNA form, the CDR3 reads TGCGCCAGCAGCTTGGGGCAGGGAGGGGATCAGCCCCAGCATTTT. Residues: CASSLGQGGDQPQHF.

The CDR3 reads CASSPNRGITEAFF. The CDR3 DNA follows: TGTGCCAGCTCACCAAACAGGGGTATCACTGAAGCTTTCTTT. The V call is TRBV18, the J call TRBJ1-1, with TRBD1 matching 7 bases. The CDR3 is made up of 14 amino acids. The junction had 4 bases not matched to a gene; V was cut back by 2 bases and J by 4 bases. Germline V CDR1 and CDR2: KGHSH, LQKENI.

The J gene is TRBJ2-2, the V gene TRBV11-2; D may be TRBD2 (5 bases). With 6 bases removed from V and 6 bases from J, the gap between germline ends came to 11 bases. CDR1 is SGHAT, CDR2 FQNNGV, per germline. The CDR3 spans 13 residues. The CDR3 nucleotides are TGTGCCAGCAGACCGAGCGGTCCCGGGGAGCTGTTTTTT. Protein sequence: CASRPSGPGELFF.

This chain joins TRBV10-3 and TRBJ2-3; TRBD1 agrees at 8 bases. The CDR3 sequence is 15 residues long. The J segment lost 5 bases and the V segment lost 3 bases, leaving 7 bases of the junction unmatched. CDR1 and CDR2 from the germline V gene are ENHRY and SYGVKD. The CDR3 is CAISDGDRRGDTQYF. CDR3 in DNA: TGTGCCATCAGTGACGGGGACAGGCGGGGAGATACGCAGTATTTT.

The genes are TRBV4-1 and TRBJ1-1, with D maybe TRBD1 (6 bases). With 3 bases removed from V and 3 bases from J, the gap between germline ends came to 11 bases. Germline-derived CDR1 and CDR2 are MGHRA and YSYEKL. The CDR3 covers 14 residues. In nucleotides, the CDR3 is TGCGCCAGCAGCCACAGGGGTACGGACACTGAAGCTTTCTTT. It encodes CASSHRGTDTEAFF.

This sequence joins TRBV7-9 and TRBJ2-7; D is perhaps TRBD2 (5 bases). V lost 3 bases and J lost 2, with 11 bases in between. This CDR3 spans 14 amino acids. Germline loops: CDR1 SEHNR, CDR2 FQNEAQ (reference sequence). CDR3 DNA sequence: TGTGCCAGCAGCTTGGAGGATAGGGCCTACGAGCAGTACTTC. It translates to CASSLEDRAYEQYF.

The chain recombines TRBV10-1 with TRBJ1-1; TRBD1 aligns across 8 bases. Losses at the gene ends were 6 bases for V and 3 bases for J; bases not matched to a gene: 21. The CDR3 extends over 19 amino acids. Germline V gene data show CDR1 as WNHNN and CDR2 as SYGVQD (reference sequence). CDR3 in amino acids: CASRGGHDGTGGAYTEAFF. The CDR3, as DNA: TGCGCCAGCAGAGGAGGACATGATGGGACAGGCGGCGCGTACACTGAAGCTTTCTTT.

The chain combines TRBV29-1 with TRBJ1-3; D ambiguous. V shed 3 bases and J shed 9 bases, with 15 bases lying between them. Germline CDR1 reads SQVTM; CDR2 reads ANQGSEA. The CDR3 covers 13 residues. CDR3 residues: CSVEKSGEGTIYF. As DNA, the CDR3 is TGCAGCGTTGAGAAATCCGGGGAGGGCACCATATATTTT.

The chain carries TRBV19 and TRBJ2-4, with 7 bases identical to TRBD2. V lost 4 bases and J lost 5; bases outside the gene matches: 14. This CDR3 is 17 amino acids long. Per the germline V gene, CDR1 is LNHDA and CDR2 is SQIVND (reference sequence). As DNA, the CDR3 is TGTGCCAGTAGTACTAGAAGGCCGAGTGGGGGGGAAAACATTCAGTACTTC. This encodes CASSTRRPSGGENIQYF. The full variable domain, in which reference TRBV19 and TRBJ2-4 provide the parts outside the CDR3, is DGGITQSPKYLFRKEGQNVTLSCEQNLNHDAMYWYRQDPGQGLRLIYYSQIVNDFQKGDIAEGYSVSREKKESFPLTVTSAQKNPTAFYLCASSTRRPSGGENIQYFGAGTRLSVL.

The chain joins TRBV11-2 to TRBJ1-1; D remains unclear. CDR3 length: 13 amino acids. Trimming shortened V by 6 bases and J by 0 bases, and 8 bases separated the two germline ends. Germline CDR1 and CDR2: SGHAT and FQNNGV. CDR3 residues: CASSNQMNTEAFF. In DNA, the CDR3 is TGTGCCAGCAGTAATCAGATGAACACTGAAGCTTTCTTT.

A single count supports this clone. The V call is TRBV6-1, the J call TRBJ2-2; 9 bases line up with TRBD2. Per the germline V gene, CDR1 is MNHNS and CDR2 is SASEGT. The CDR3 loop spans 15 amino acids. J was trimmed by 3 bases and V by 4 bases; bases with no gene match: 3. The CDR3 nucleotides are TGTGCCAGCAGTGGTAGCGGGGGCGACACCGGGGAGCTGTTTTTT. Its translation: CASSGSGGDTGELFF.

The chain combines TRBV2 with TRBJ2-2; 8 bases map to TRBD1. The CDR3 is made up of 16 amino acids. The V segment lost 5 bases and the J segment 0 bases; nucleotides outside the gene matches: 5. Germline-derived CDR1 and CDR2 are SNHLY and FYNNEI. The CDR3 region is CASSFTGGANTGELFF. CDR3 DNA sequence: TGTGCCAGCAGTTTCACAGGGGGAGCGAACACCGGGGAGCTGTTTTTT.

CDR3 protein: CASSLGAGAPGDTQYF. The DNA of the CDR3 is TGTGCCAGCAGCTTAGGAGCGGGGGCCCCGGGAGATACGCAGTATTTT. The V call is TRBV7-9, the J call TRBJ2-3; TRBD2 aligns across 8 bases. Looked up from germline, CDR1 is SEHNR and CDR2 is FQNEAQ (reference sequence). Losses at the gene ends were 1 base for V and 5 bases for J; bases not matched to a gene: 8. The CDR3 length is 16 residues.

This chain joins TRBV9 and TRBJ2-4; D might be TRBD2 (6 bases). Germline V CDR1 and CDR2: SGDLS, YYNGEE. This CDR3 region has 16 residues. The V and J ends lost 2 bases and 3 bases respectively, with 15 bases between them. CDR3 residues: CASSVSPLGGKNIQYF. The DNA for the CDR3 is TGTGCCAGCAGCGTTTCCCCTCTGGGGGGCAAAAACATTCAGTACTTC. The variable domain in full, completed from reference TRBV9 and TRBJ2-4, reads DSGVTQTPKHLITATGQRVTLRCSPRSGDLSVYWYQQSLDQGLQFLIQYYNGEERAKGNILERFSAQQFPDLHSELNLSSLELGDSALYFCASSVSPLGGKNIQYFGAGTRLSVL.

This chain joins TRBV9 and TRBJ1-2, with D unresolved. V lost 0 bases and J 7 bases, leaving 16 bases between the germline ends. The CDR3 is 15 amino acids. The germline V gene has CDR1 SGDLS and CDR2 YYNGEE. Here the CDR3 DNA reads TGTGCCAGCAGCGTAGATCAGGTGGAACTCAGTGGCTACACCTTC. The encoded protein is CASSVDQVELSGYTF.

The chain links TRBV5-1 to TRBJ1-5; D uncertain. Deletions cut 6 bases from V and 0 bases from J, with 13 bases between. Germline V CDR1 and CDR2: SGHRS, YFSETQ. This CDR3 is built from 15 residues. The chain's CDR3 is CASTKDGDSNQPQHF. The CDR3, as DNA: TGCGCCAGCACCAAAGACGGGGATAGCAATCAGCCCCAGCATTTT.

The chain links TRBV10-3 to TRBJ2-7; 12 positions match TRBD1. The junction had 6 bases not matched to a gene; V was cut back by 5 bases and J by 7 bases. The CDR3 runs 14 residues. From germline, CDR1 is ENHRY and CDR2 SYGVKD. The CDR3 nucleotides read TGTGCCATCAGTCAGGGACAGGGGGCGCGGGAGCAGTACTTC. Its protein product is CAISQGQGAREQYF.

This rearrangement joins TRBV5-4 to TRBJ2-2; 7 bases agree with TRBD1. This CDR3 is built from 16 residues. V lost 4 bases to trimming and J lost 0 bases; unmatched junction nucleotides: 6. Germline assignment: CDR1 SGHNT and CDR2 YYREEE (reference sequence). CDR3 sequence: CASSLSGGPNTGELFF. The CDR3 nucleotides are TGTGCCAGCAGCCTTTCAGGGGGACCGAACACCGGGGAGCTGTTTTTT.